A selection of T cell receptor beta chains follows, all from one sample in a study of blood T cell repertoires in COVID-19. The table came from immunoSEQ multiplex PCR; TCRdb's copy has only in-frame clones and leaves some out. The repertoire has under 300,000 clones, about 88% of them found once; the top ten carry under 7%. The sequencing input was PBMCs or T cells enriched from blood (not recorded which). All receptors derive from a woman in her forties or fifties who had been exposed to COVID-19. Both conserved end residues are part of each CDR3. Each record gives: D gene, V gene, J gene, clone size, CDR3 DNA, CDR3 protein. A D gene is named only where the DNA matches it firmly. Clone size appears in some rows only: once, few, many, or a class for an expanded clone.

D gene: TRBD2; V gene: TRBV18; J gene: TRBJ2-2; clone size: once; CDR3 DNA: TGTGCCAGCTCACGAATCCGGGCCCCGGGAGGGACCGGGGAGCTGTTTTTT; CDR3 protein: CASSRIRAPGGTGELFF
D gene: .; V gene: TRBV5-5; J gene: TRBJ2-2; clone size: .; CDR3 DNA: TGTGCCAGCAGCTTGGCTCACACCGGGGAGCTGTTTTTT; CDR3 protein: CASSLAHTGELFF
D gene: .; V gene: TRBV19; J gene: TRBJ2-5; clone size: .; CDR3 DNA: TGTGCCAGTAGGGGGACTCAAGAGACCCAGTACTTC; CDR3 protein: CASRGTQETQYF
D gene: TRBD1; V gene: TRBV5-4; J gene: TRBJ1-1; clone size: .; CDR3 DNA: TGTGCCAGCAGCGCGACAGGGGATACTGAAGCTTTCTTT; CDR3 protein: CASSATGDTEAFF
D gene: .; V gene: TRBV14; J gene: TRBJ2-2; clone size: .; CDR3 DNA: TGTGCCAGCAGCAAAGGTCTAGCGTGGGACACCGGGGAGCTGTTTTTT; CDR3 protein: CASSKGLAWDTGELFF
D gene: .; V gene: TRBV18; J gene: TRBJ1-2; clone size: few; CDR3 DNA: TGTGCCAGCTCACCAAGTATCAGGGGCCCTAACTATGGCTACACCTTC; CDR3 protein: CASSPSIRGPNYGYTF
D gene: .; V gene: TRBV5-1; J gene: TRBJ2-5; clone size: .; CDR3 DNA: TGCGCCAGCAGCCCTGGGCCGCTTACACAAGAGACCCAGTACTTC; CDR3 protein: CASSPGPLTQETQYF
D gene: .; V gene: TRBV19; J gene: TRBJ1-1; clone size: .; CDR3 DNA: TGTGCCAGTAGTCGGCTCCGACTTAACACTGAAGCTTTCTTT; CDR3 protein: CASSRLRLNTEAFF
D gene: .; V gene: TRBV3-1/TRBV3-2; J gene: TRBJ2-1; clone size: .; CDR3 DNA: TGTGCCAGCAGCCCTCTTGGCTTAGCACGATATGAGCAGTTCTTC; CDR3 protein: CASSPLGLARYEQFF
D gene: TRBD1; V gene: TRBV19; J gene: TRBJ1-4; clone size: few; CDR3 DNA: TGTGCCAGTAGTGGACGGACAGGGTCGGGGGAAAAACTGTTTTTT; CDR3 protein: CASSGRTGSGEKLFF
D gene: .; V gene: TRBV27; J gene: TRBJ1-1; clone size: .; CDR3 DNA: TGTGCCAGCAGTTTACGTGCGGGGGAGAACACTGAAGCTTTCTTT; CDR3 protein: CASSLRAGENTEAFF
D gene: TRBD1; V gene: TRBV5-6; J gene: TRBJ1-1; clone size: .; CDR3 DNA: TGTGCCAGCAGCCGGACAGGGATCACTGAAGCTTTCTTT; CDR3 protein: CASSRTGITEAFF
D gene: .; V gene: TRBV7-3; J gene: TRBJ1-1; clone size: .; CDR3 DNA: TGTGCCAGCAGCTTAGTCGTGGAGACTGAAGCTTTCTTT; CDR3 protein: CASSLVVETEAFF
D gene: .; V gene: TRBV10-2; J gene: TRBJ1-2; clone size: .; CDR3 DNA: TGCGCCAGCAGGGAGAGATCATTAGGGGGAGGCTACACCTTC; CDR3 protein: CASRERSLGGGYTF
D gene: .; V gene: TRBV9; J gene: TRBJ2-3; clone size: .; CDR3 DNA: TGTGCCAGCAGCGTAGTTCTGAGAGATACGCAGTATTTT; CDR3 protein: CASSVVLRDTQYF
D gene: .; V gene: TRBV5-1; J gene: TRBJ2-5; clone size: .; CDR3 DNA: TGCGCCAGCAGCCCAATACTAGGCCCCAAAGAGACCCAGTACTTC; CDR3 protein: CASSPILGPKETQYF
D gene: TRBD1; V gene: TRBV30; J gene: TRBJ1-2; clone size: once; CDR3 DNA: TGTGCCTGGGGGACAGATCATTATGGCTACACCTTC; CDR3 protein: CAWGTDHYGYTF
D gene: .; V gene: TRBV4-1; J gene: TRBJ2-1; clone size: .; CDR3 DNA: TGCGCCAGCAGCCTGACAAGCAATGAGCAGTTCTTC; CDR3 protein: CASSLTSNEQFF
D gene: .; V gene: TRBV4-2; J gene: TRBJ1-1; clone size: .; CDR3 DNA: TGTGCCAGCAGCCAAGTAGGTCAGGGGAACACTGAAGCTTTCTTT; CDR3 protein: CASSQVGQGNTEAFF
D gene: .; V gene: TRBV10-2; J gene: TRBJ1-2; clone size: few; CDR3 DNA: TGCGCCAGCAGTGCCGGTTCCTATGGCTACACCTTC; CDR3 protein: CASSAGSYGYTF
D gene: .; V gene: TRBV10-1; J gene: TRBJ2-3; clone size: .; CDR3 DNA: TGCGCCAGCAGTGAGCAGGGGTGGAGAGATACGCAGTATTTT; CDR3 protein: CASSEQGWRDTQYF
D gene: .; V gene: TRBV5-8; J gene: TRBJ1-1; clone size: .; CDR3 DNA: TGTGCCAGCAGCTGGCGGGGCACTGAAGCTTTCTTT; CDR3 protein: CASSWRGTEAFF
D gene: .; V gene: TRBV30; J gene: TRBJ1-2; clone size: .; CDR3 DNA: TGTGCCTGGAGTAAGCACCTTACGCATGGCTACACCTTC; CDR3 protein: CAWSKHLTHGYTF
D gene: TRBD1; V gene: TRBV6-5; J gene: TRBJ1-5; clone size: once; CDR3 DNA: TGTGCCAGCAGAAGCCCGGGACAGGGTAATCAGCCCCAGCATTTT; CDR3 protein: CASRSPGQGNQPQHF